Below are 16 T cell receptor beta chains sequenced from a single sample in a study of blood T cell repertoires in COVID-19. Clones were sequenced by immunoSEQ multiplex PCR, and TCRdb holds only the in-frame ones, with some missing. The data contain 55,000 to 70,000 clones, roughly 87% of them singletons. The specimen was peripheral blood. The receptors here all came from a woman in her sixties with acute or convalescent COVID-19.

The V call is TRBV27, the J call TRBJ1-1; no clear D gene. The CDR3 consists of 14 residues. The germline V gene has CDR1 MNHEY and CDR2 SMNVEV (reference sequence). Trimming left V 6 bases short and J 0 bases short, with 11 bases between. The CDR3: CASRAGSLNTEAFF. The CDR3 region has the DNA TGTGCCAGCAGAGCGGGGAGCTTGAACACTGAAGCTTTCTTT.

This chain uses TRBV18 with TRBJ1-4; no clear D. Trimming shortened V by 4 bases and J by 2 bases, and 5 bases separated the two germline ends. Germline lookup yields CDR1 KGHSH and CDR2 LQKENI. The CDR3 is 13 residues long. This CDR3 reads CASSQSTNEKLFF. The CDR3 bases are TGTGCCAGCTCACAGAGTACTAATGAAAAACTGTTTTTT.

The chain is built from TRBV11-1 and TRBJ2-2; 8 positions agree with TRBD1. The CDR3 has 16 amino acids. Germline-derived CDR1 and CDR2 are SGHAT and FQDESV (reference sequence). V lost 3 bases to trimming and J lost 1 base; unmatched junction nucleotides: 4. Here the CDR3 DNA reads TGTGCCAGCAGCTTTACCGGGACAGGGAACACCGGGGAGCTGTTTTTT. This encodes CASSFTGTGNTGELFF. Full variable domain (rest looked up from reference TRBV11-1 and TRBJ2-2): EAEVAQSPRYKITEKSQAVAFWCDPISGHATLYWYRQILGQGPELLVQFQDESVVDDSQLPKDRFSAERLKGVDSTLKIQPAELGDSAMYLCASSFTGTGNTGELFFGEGSRLTVL.

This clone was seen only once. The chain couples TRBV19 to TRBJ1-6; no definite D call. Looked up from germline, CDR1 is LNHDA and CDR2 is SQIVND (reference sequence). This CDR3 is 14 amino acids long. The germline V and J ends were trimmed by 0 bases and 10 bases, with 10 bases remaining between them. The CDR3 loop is CASSIDQLESPLHF. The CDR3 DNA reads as TGTGCCAGTAGTATAGATCAATTGGAGTCACCCCTCCACTTT.

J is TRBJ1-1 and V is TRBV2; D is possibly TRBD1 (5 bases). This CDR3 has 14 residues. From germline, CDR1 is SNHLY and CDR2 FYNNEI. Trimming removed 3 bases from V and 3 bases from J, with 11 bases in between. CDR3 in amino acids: CASSDQGLYTEAFF. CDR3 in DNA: TGTGCCAGCAGTGACCAGGGATTGTACACTGAAGCTTTCTTT.

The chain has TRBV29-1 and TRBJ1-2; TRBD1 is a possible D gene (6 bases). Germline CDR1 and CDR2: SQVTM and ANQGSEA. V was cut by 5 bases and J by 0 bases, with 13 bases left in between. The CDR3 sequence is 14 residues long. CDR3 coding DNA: TGCAGCGTTTGGGGGGGACACTCTAACTATGGCTACACCTTC. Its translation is CSVWGGHSNYGYTF.

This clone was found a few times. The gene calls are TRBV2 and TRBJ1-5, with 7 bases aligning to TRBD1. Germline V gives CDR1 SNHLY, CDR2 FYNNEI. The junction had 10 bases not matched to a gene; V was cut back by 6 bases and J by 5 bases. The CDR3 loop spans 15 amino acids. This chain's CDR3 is CASRYQGTEDQPQHF. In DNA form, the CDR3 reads TGTGCCAGCAGATACCAGGGGACAGAAGATCAGCCCCAGCATTTT. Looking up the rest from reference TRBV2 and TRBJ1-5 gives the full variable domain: EPEVTQTPSHQVTQMGQEVILRCVPISNHLYFYWYRQILGQKVEFLVSFYNNEISEKSEIFDDQFSVERPDGSNFTLKIRSTKLEDSAMYFCASRYQGTEDQPQHFGDGTRLSIL.

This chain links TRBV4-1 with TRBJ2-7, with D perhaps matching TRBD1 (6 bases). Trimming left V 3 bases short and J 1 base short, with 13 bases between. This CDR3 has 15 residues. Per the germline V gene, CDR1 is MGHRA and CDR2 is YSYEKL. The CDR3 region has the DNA TGCGCCAGCAGCCACGACAGGTCCCTTTCCTACGAGCAGTACTTC. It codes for CASSHDRSLSYEQYF.

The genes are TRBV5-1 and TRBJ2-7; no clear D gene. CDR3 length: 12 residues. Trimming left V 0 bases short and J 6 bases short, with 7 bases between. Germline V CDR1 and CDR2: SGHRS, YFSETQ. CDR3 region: CASSLGGVEQYF. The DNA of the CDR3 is TGCGCCAGCAGCTTGGGCGGAGTCGAGCAGTACTTC.

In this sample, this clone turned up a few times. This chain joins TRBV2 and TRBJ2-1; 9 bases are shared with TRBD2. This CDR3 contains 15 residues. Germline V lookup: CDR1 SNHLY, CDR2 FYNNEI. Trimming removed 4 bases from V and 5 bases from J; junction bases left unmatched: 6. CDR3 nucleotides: TGTGCCAGCAGTGGGAGCGGGGGGCTCAACAATGAGCAGTTCTTC. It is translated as CASSGSGGLNNEQFF. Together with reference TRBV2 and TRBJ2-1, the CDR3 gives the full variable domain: EPEVTQTPSHQVTQMGQEVILRCVPISNHLYFYWYRQILGQKVEFLVSFYNNEISEKSEIFDDQFSVERPDGSNFTLKIRSTKLEDSAMYFCASSGSGGLNNEQFFGPGTRLTVL.

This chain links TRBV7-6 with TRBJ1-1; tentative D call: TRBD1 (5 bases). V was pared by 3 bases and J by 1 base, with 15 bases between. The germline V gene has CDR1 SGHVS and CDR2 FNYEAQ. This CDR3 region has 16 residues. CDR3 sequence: CASSFLVGQGNTEAFF. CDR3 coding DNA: TGTGCCAGCAGCTTCCTGGTTGGGCAGGGGAACACTGAAGCTTTCTTT.

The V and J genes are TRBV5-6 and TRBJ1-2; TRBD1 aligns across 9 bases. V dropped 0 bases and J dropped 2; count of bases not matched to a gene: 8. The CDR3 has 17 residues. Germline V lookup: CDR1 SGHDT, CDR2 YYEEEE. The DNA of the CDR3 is TGTGCCAGCAGCTTGGCAACCGGGACAGGGTACAACTATGGCTACACCTTC. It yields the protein CASSLATGTGYNYGYTF.

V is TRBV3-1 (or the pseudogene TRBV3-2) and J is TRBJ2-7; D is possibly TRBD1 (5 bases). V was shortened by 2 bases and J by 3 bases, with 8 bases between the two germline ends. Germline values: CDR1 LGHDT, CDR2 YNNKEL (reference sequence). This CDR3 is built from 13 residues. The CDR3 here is CASSQQQDYEQYF. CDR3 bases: TGTGCCAGCAGCCAACAACAGGACTACGAGCAGTACTTC.

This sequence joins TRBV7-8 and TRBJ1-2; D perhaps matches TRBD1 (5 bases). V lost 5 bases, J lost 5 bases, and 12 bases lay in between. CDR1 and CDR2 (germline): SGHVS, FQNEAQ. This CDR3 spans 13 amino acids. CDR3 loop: CASSPVGGYGYTF. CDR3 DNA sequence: TGTGCCAGCAGCCCCGTGGGGGGGTATGGCTACACCTTC.

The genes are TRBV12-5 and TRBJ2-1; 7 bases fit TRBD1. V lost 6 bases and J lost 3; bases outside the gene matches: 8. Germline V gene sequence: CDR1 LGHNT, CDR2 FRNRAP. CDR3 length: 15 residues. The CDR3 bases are TGTGCTAGTGGGCCCGGGACAGCGCTCTACAATGAGCAGTTCTTC. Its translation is CASGPGTALYNEQFF.

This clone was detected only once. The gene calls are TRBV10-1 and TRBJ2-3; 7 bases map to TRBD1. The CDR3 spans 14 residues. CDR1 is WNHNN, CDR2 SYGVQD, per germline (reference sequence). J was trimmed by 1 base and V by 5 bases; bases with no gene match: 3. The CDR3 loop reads CASSRGTGTDTQYF. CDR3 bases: TGCGCCAGCAGTAGGGGGACAGGCACAGATACGCAGTATTTT.